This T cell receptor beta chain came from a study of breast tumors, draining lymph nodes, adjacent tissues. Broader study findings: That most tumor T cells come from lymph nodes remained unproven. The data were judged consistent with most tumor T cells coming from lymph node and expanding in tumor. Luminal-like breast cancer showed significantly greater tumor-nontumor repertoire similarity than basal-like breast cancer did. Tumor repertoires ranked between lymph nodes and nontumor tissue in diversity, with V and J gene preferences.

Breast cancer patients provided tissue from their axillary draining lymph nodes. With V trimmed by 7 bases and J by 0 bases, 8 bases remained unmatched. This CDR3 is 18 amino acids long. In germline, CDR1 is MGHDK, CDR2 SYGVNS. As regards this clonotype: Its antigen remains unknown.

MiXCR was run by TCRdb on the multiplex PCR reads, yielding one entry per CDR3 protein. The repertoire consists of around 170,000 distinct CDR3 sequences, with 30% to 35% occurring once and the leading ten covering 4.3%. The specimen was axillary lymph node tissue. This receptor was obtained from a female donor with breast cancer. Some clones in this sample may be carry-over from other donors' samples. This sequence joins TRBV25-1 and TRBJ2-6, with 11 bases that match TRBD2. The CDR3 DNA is TGTGCCAGCACCGGGACTAGCGGTTTCCCCTCTGGGGCCAACGTCCTGACTTTC. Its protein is CASTGTSGFPSGANVLTF.